This T cell receptor beta chain was recovered during a study of blood T cell repertoires in COVID-19. Across the whole study: Samples of COVID-19 (acute and convalescent) were obtained from the United States, Italy and Spain.

The CDR3 sequence is 13 residues long. With V trimmed by 5 bases and J by 6 bases, 6 bases remained unmatched. Germline V gene sequence: CDR1 SGHNT, CDR2 YENEEA. Measured with immunoSEQ multiplex PCR; TCRdb has only the in-frame clones, and not every one. The data contain a few hundred thousand clones, roughly nine tenths of them singletons. The sequencing input was PBMCs or T cells enriched from blood (not recorded which). The chain uses TRBV11-3 and TRBJ1-1, with 7 bases identical to TRBD1. The origin of this receptor is a woman under 40 who had recovered from COVID-19. As DNA, the CDR3 is TGTGCCAGCAGCGCGAGGGGGCCCCCTGAAGCTTTCTTT. Translating gives CASSARGPPEAFF.